A selection of T cell receptor beta chains follows, all from one sample in a study of blood T cell repertoires in COVID-19. Sequencing used immunoSEQ multiplex PCR; TCRdb keeps in-frame clones, though not all of them. There are 150,000 to 250,000 clones in the sample; roughly 82% occur only once, and approximately 10% lies in the top ten. The sequenced sample consisted of PBMCs or T cells enriched from blood (not recorded which). Receptors were obtained from a man in his forties who had recovered from COVID-19. Both conserved end residues are trimmed from each CDR3. Each record gives: V gene, D gene, clone size, J gene, CDR3 protein. D genes are given only for firm matches. A clone size is listed for some rows: how often the clone was seen (once, few, many), or a class if it is expanded.

V: TRBV27
D: TRBD1
size: .
J: TRBJ2-1
CDR3: ASRTGDNEQF

V: TRBV9
D: .
size: .
J: TRBJ1-5
CDR3: ASSTLLGANQPQH

V: TRBV5-1
D: .
size: .
J: TRBJ2-3
CDR3: ASNPTEASTDTQY

V: TRBV7-2
D: TRBD1
size: .
J: TRBJ1-2
CDR3: ASSQSRQGGGYT

V: TRBV14
D: TRBD2
size: .
J: TRBJ2-3
CDR3: ASSLLAGGAQY

V: TRBV28
D: .
size: .
J: TRBJ1-2
CDR3: ASSLRYGYT

V: TRBV9
D: .
size: .
J: TRBJ2-2
CDR3: ASSTHRVLNTGELF

V: TRBV3-1/TRBV3-2
D: TRBD1
size: .
J: TRBJ1-2
CDR3: LPPQGANGYT

V: TRBV11-2
D: TRBD2
size: .
J: TRBJ2-7
CDR3: ASSLDPGLARHSYEQY

V: TRBV4-2
D: TRBD2
size: .
J: TRBJ2-1
CDR3: ASSQDQFPASGDYNEQF

V: TRBV19
D: .
size: .
J: TRBJ1-1
CDR3: ASSIWSMNTEAF

V: TRBV5-1
D: TRBD2
size: .
J: TRBJ2-2
CDR3: ASSLSALAGDTGELF

V: TRBV9
D: TRBD1
size: .
J: TRBJ2-2
CDR3: ASSMGQGAGELF

V: TRBV29-1
D: .
size: .
J: TRBJ2-1
CDR3: SPRKNRYNEQF

V: TRBV4-1
D: .
size: .
J: TRBJ1-2
CDR3: ASSQDRSSGSRTVNYGYT

V: TRBV27
D: .
size: .
J: TRBJ1-2
CDR3: ASSFRDTYGYT

V: TRBV19
D: .
size: .
J: TRBJ2-5
CDR3: ASSSGIAPGETQY

V: TRBV3-1/TRBV3-2
D: TRBD1
size: few
J: TRBJ1-6
CDR3: ASSQTGGNSPLH

V: TRBV28
D: TRBD1
size: .
J: TRBJ1-5
CDR3: ASERQGGQPQH

V: TRBV28
D: .
size: few
J: TRBJ1-5
CDR3: ASRSVGEDQPQH

V: TRBV15
D: TRBD1
size: .
J: TRBJ1-6
CDR3: ATSVFSGYGTGGYSPLH

V: TRBV5-5
D: .
size: few
J: TRBJ1-3
CDR3: ASSLIVRGSGNTIY

V: TRBV7-3
D: .
size: once
J: TRBJ2-7
CDR3: ASSLTSQAKR

V: TRBV28
D: .
size: .
J: TRBJ1-5
CDR3: ASSLSTPSGNQPQH

V: TRBV2
D: TRBD2
size: .
J: TRBJ2-1
CDR3: ASRGTSGGPVNEQF

V: TRBV25-1
D: .
size: .
J: TRBJ1-2
CDR3: ASKGPRGPDYGYT

V: TRBV3-1/TRBV3-2
D: .
size: .
J: TRBJ2-5
CDR3: ASSQDATGRDLKTKETQY

V: TRBV3-1/TRBV3-2
D: .
size: .
J: TRBJ1-1
CDR3: ASSSSRREEPEAF

V: TRBV6-5
D: .
size: .
J: TRBJ1-2
CDR3: ATSFRDSLTRGYT